These 18 T cell receptor beta chains originate from one sample sequenced in a study of T-cell memory formation after mild COVID-19. MiXCR, run by TCRdb on the 5' RACE reads, gives a single entry per CDR3 protein. This sample has under 400,000 distinct CDR3 sequences, with 25% to 30% found just once. Sequencing was done on a sample of PBMCs or a T cell subset sorted from them (not recorded which). The receptor source for this set is an adult woman who had mild COVID-19 (a few samples of this study predate the infection). Cell type and time point are not known.

This clonotype was picked up one time. This chain uses TRBV5-1 with TRBJ1-1; possibly TRBD1 for D (5 bases). Trimming left V 3 bases short and J 0 bases short, with 12 bases between. CDR1 SGHRS and CDR2 YFSETQ come from the germline V gene. This CDR3 spans 15 amino acids. CDR3 in amino acids: CASSSTGVMNTEAFF. DNA of the CDR3: TGCGCCAGCAGCTCGACGGGGGTTATGAACACTGAAGCTTTCTTT.

CDR3 in DNA: TGCAGTGCTAGAACTGCGGGAGCTAACGAGCAGTACTTC. Its protein is CSARTAGANEQYF. The rearrangement uses TRBV20-1 and TRBJ2-7, with 7 bases matching TRBD2. This CDR3 comprises 13 residues. Trimming at V came to 2 bases and at J to 5 bases, leaving 6 bases not matched to a gene. The germline V gene has CDR1 DFQATT and CDR2 SNEGSKA (reference sequence).

The chain carries TRBV6-5 and TRBJ2-3; 7 bases are shared with TRBD1. Germline CDR1 MNHEY, CDR2 SVGAGI. CDR3 size: 15 residues. The V gene end was trimmed by 6 bases and the J gene end by 2 bases; junction bases not matched to a gene: 8. CDR3 loop: CASSPGQSHTDTQYF. As DNA, the CDR3 is TGTGCCAGCAGCCCGGGACAGTCCCACACAGATACGCAGTATTTT.

The V call is TRBV7-9, the J call TRBJ1-1; the D is unclear. This CDR3 comprises 14 residues. CDR1 is SEHNR, CDR2 FQNEAQ, per germline (reference sequence). Deletions cut 3 bases from V and 7 bases from J, with 15 bases between. The CDR3, as DNA: TGTGCCAGCAGCTTCCTCAGCCGGATCGGTGAAGCTTTCTTT. This translates into CASSFLSRIGEAFF. Full variable domain (rest looked up from reference TRBV7-9 and TRBJ1-1): DTGVSQNPRHKITKRGQNVTFRCDPISEHNRLYWYRQTLGQGPEFLTYFQNEAQLEKSRLLSDRFSAERPKGSFSTLEIQRTEQGDSAMYLCASSFLSRIGEAFFGQGTRLTVV.

The chain joins TRBV20-1 to TRBJ2-7, with 10 bases identical to TRBD1. The CDR3 runs 20 residues. The junction had 19 bases not matched to a gene; V was cut back by 0 bases and J by 2 bases. Germline V gene sequence: CDR1 DFQATT, CDR2 SNEGSKA (reference sequence). The CDR3 region is CSARDRLRRGQGRGAYEQYF. CDR3 DNA sequence: TGCAGTGCTAGAGATCGACTTCGAAGGGGACAGGGGAGGGGTGCCTACGAGCAGTACTTC.

This clonotype was seen only a few times. The rearrangement uses TRBV7-3 and TRBJ2-5; the D is unclear. CDR3 size: 13 residues. Looked up from germline, CDR1 is SGHTA and CDR2 is FQGTGA. V was cut by 4 bases and J by 2 bases, with 8 bases left in between. Written as DNA, the CDR3 is TGTGCCAGCAGCTCAGGCGAACAAGAGACCCAGTACTTC. Translating it yields CASSSGEQETQYF.

The chain employs TRBV29-1 and TRBJ1-2, with 9 bases lining up with TRBD1. CDR3 length: 11 residues. Germline V gives CDR1 SQVTM, CDR2 ANQGSEA. After removal of 4 bases from V and 6 bases from J, the junction contained 0 bases not matched to a gene. DNA for the CDR3: TGCAGCGTTGGGACAGGGGATGGCTACACCTTC. It is translated as CSVGTGDGYTF.

The sample holds a few counts of this clonotype. The chain recombines TRBV6-5 with TRBJ2-7; TRBD1 aligns across 9 bases. Germline lookup yields CDR1 MNHEY and CDR2 SVGAGI. The CDR3 totals 15 residues. J was trimmed by 2 bases and V by 2 bases; bases with no gene match: 4. In DNA form, the CDR3 reads TGTGCCAGCAGTTACCGCCGGGACAGGGCCTACGAGCAGTACTTC. Translated, it gives CASSYRRDRAYEQYF.

This clonotype was counted a single time. The junction departs from germline at one end; a sequencing error may be responsible. V and J are TRBV20-1 and TRBJ1-1; TRBD1 agrees at 7 bases. The CDR3 has 10 amino acids. CDR1 and CDR2 (germline): DFQATT, SNEGSKA (reference sequence). The CDR3: CCALGQAAFF. DNA of the CDR3: TGCTGTGCCCTAGGACAGGCGGCTTTCTTT.

J is TRBJ2-1 and V is TRBV30, with 11 nucleotides matching TRBD1. Germline trimming cut 0 bases from V and 6 bases from J; bases unmatched to any gene: 1. CDR1 is GTSNPN and CDR2 is SVGIG in the germline V gene (reference sequence). This CDR3 spans 14 amino acids. The CDR3 loop reads CAWSVGTGGNEQFF. In DNA form, the CDR3 reads TGTGCCTGGAGTGTAGGGACAGGGGGCAATGAGCAGTTCTTC.

J is TRBJ1-1 and V is TRBV5-1; D gene uncertain. This CDR3 spans 13 amino acids. V was shortened by 7 bases and J by 2 bases, with 12 bases between the two germline ends. CDR1 is SGHRS and CDR2 is YFSETQ in the germline V gene. The CDR3 sequence: CASYPPGNTEAFF. The CDR3 nucleotides are TGCGCCAGCTACCCCCCGGGAAACACTGAAGCTTTCTTT.

This clonotype was seen a few times. This sequence joins TRBV12-3 or TRBV12-4 and TRBJ2-5, with TRBD2 matching over 8 bases. After removal of 5 bases from V and 5 bases from J, the junction contained 4 bases not matched to a gene. The CDR3 contains 13 residues. The CDR3 loop reads CASSPRLAETQYF. DNA for the CDR3: TGTGCCAGCAGTCCGCGACTAGCGGAGACCCAGTACTTC.

The chain joins TRBV2 to TRBJ2-7, with 12 bases fitting TRBD2. CDR3 length: 17 residues. The trim removed 7 bases at V and 0 bases at J, leaving 10 bases unmatched. Germline lookup yields CDR1 SNHLY and CDR2 FYNNEI. The CDR3 here is CASILTLAGGSSYEQYF. As DNA, the CDR3 is TGTGCCAGCATTCTTACCCTAGCGGGGGGGAGCTCCTACGAGCAGTACTTC.

This chain links TRBV18 with TRBJ1-2; 10 bases fit TRBD1. Germline CDR1 reads KGHSH; CDR2 reads LQKENI. The junction had 3 bases not matched to a gene; V was cut back by 2 bases and J by 6 bases. The CDR3 has 14 amino acids. The CDR3 region is CASSPWDRGDGYTF. DNA for the CDR3: TGTGCCAGCTCACCATGGGACAGGGGAGATGGCTACACCTTC.

The chain uses TRBV7-9 and TRBJ2-5; the D gene is possibly TRBD2 (5 bases). Germline V lookup: CDR1 SEHNR, CDR2 FQNEAQ (reference sequence). CDR3 length equals 14 residues. V was shortened by 4 bases and J by 1 base, with 10 bases between the two germline ends. The CDR3 nucleotides read TGTGCCAGCAGCTCCTCTAGCCCCCAAGAGACCCAGTACTTC. Amino acids: CASSSSSPQETQYF.

CDR3 sequence: CARQSTQGNTIYF. DNA of the CDR3: TGTGCCAGACAATCGACGCAAGGAAACACCATATATTTT. The J gene is TRBJ1-3, the V gene TRBV2; no clear D gene. Germline V gives CDR1 SNHLY, CDR2 FYNNEI. Trimming took 9 bases from V and 4 from J, leaving 13 bases between them. The CDR3 loop spans 13 amino acids. Full variable domain (outside the CDR3, taken from reference TRBV2 and TRBJ1-3): EPEVTQTPSHQVTQMGQEVILRCVPISNHLYFYWYRQILGQKVEFLVSFYNNEISEKSEIFDDQFSVERPDGSNFTLKIRSTKLEDSAMYFCARQSTQGNTIYFGEGSWLTVV.

This clonotype was seen more than once but under ten times. This chain uses TRBV3-1 with TRBJ2-2; the D gene is possibly TRBD2 (5 bases). The germline V and J ends were trimmed by 4 bases and 9 bases, with 24 bases remaining between them. Germline V gives CDR1 LGHDT, CDR2 YNNKEL (reference sequence). The CDR3 has 17 residues. The CDR3 protein is CASSRSERDTYLRELFF. CDR3 nucleotide sequence: TGTGCCAGCAGCCGTTCGGAACGGGATACCTATTTGCGGGAGCTGTTTTTT.

This clonotype was counted only a few times. The chain employs TRBV7-6 and TRBJ2-2, with D unclear. From germline, CDR1 is SGHVS and CDR2 FNYEAQ. V was clipped by 2 bases and J by 1 base, with 8 bases between them. The CDR3 spans 15 residues. The CDR3 sequence is CASSLRQLNTGELFF. The CDR3 DNA is TGTGCCAGCAGCTTAAGGCAGCTGAACACCGGGGAGCTGTTTTTT.